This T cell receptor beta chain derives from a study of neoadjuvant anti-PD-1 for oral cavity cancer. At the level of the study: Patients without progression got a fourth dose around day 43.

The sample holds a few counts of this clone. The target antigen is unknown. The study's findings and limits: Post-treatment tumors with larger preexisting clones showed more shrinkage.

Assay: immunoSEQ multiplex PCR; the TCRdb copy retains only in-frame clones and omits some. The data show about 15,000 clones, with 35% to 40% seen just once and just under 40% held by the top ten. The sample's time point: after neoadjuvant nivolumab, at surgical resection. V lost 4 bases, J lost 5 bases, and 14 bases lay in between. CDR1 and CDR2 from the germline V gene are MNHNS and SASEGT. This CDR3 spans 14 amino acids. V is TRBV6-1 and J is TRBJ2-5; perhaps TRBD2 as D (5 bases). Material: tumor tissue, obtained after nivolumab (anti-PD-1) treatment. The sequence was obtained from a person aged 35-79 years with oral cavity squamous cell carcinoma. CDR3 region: CASSGFAGWETQYF. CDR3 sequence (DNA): TGTGCCAGCAGTGGCTTCGCGGGTTGGGAGACCCAGTACTTC.